What follows are 10 T cell receptor beta chains derived from one specimen sequenced in a study of technical replicates of blood from several donors. The method was immunoSEQ multiplex PCR; TCRdb's version includes in-frame clones alone and lacks a portion of them. This table holds approximately 84,000 clones, about 98% found once. Sequencing was performed on T cells isolated from PBMCs. The receptors stem from a human donor in good health.

The chain couples TRBV6-4 to TRBJ2-1, with 9 bases matching TRBD2. Germline V CDR1 and CDR2: MRHNA, SNTAGT. There are 16 residues in the CDR3. After removal of 9 bases from V and 8 bases from J, the junction contained 17 bases not matched to a gene. The CDR3 DNA sequence: TGTGCCAGTTCCCCCGGGCGCGGGAGGGCCTCCGATGAGCAGTTCTTC. Its translation is CASSPGRGRASDEQFF.

The chain couples TRBV11-2 to TRBJ2-5, with D tentatively TRBD1 (5 bases). CDR1 and CDR2 (germline): SGHAT, FQNNGV. The CDR3 is 14 residues long. V was cut by 2 bases and J by 5 bases, with 12 bases left in between. The CDR3 nucleotides read TGTGCCAGCAGCTTATGGGGCCTACGGGAGACCCAGTACTTC. Protein product: CASSLWGLRETQYF.

The chain employs TRBV9 and TRBJ2-3; D is possibly TRBD1 (6 bases). There are 16 residues in the CDR3. Trimming shortened V by 3 bases and J by 6 bases, and 20 bases separated the two germline ends. From germline, CDR1 is SGDLS and CDR2 YYNGEE. The CDR3 sequence is CASSGGIGQRADTQYF. CDR3 DNA: TGTGCCAGCAGCGGGGGGATTGGACAGCGAGCGGATACGCAGTATTTT.

The V gene is TRBV7-9, the J gene TRBJ1-4, with D possibly being TRBD1 (6 bases). The CDR3 loop spans 16 amino acids. The germline gives CDR1 SEHNR, CDR2 FQNEAQ (reference sequence). V was pared by 5 bases and J by 3 bases, with 16 bases between. The CDR3 region has the DNA TGTGCCAGCAGCCAAGGGCGGGGGGCGTCTAATGAAAAACTGTTTTTT. It translates to CASSQGRGASNEKLFF.

This chain connects TRBV4-1 to TRBJ2-7; TRBD1 matches at 9 bases. The CDR3 length is 18 residues. CDR1 and CDR2 from the germline V gene are MGHRA and YSYEKL. The V and J ends lost 1 base and 2 bases, in that order; junction bases with no gene match: 12. In nucleotides, the CDR3 is TGCGCCAGCAGCCAAGGATTTACGGGGACAGGGCCAACCTACGAGCAGTACTTC. Translation gives CASSQGFTGTGPTYEQYF.

This clone appeared a single time. CDR3 DNA: TGTGCCAGCAGTGAAGCCTTAAGCAGGGTTGGCTACACCTTC. Translating gives CASSEALSRVGYTF. The chain uses TRBV6-1 and TRBJ1-2, with D possibly TRBD1 on 5 matching bases. This CDR3 spans 14 amino acids. Looked up from germline, CDR1 is MNHNS and CDR2 is SASEGT. The ends were cut back, 0 bases at V and 7 bases at J, with 12 bases in the middle.

This clone was observed a handful of times. The chain is built from TRBV13 and TRBJ1-6; 7 nucleotides match TRBD1. The CDR3 has 13 residues. From germline, CDR1 is PRHDT and CDR2 FYEKMQ (reference sequence). V gave up 5 bases and J gave up 10 bases; unmatched junction bases: 5. This CDR3 reads CASSPSRGSPLHF. CDR3 DNA sequence: TGTGCCAGCAGCCCCTCCAGGGGGTCACCCCTCCACTTT. The full variable domain, its missing parts supplied by reference TRBV13 and TRBJ1-6, is AAGVIQSPRHLIKEKRETATLKCYPIPRHDTVYWYQQGPGQDPQFLISFYEKMQSDKGSIPDRFSAQQFSDYHSELNMSSLELGDSALYFCASSPSRGSPLHFGNGTRLTVT.

This clone has only one observation. The junction and the germline gene differ at one end; a read error may be behind it. This chain joins TRBV5-1 and TRBJ1-1; D is ambiguous. This CDR3 comprises 14 residues. Germline V lookup: CDR1 SGHRS, CDR2 YFSETQ. The CDR3 DNA reads as TGCGCCAGCAACTTGGAGGCGGCGAACACTGAAGCTTTCTTT. Encoded protein: CASNLEAANTEAFF.

The CDR3 nucleotides are TGCAGCGTCGCGAACTGGGGCCTACATGGTCGGTATGGCTACACCTTC. It yields the protein CSVANWGLHGRYGYTF. The chain uses TRBV29-1 and TRBJ1-2; a weak D match, TRBD1 (5 bases). Germline CDR1 SQVTM, CDR2 ANQGSEA. CDR3 length equals 16 residues. Trimming removed 6 bases at V and 5 bases at J, with 25 bases between.

The chain uses TRBV5-1 and TRBJ2-2, with TRBD1 identical over 11 bases. The CDR3 is 18 residues long. With 0 bases clipped from V and 0 bases from J, the junction kept 4 bases outside the gene matches. Germline V gene data show CDR1 as SGHRS and CDR2 as YFSETQ. CDR3 protein: CASSLEGTGGSNTGELFF. DNA of the CDR3: TGCGCCAGCAGCTTGGAGGGGACAGGGGGTTCGAACACCGGGGAGCTGTTTTTT.